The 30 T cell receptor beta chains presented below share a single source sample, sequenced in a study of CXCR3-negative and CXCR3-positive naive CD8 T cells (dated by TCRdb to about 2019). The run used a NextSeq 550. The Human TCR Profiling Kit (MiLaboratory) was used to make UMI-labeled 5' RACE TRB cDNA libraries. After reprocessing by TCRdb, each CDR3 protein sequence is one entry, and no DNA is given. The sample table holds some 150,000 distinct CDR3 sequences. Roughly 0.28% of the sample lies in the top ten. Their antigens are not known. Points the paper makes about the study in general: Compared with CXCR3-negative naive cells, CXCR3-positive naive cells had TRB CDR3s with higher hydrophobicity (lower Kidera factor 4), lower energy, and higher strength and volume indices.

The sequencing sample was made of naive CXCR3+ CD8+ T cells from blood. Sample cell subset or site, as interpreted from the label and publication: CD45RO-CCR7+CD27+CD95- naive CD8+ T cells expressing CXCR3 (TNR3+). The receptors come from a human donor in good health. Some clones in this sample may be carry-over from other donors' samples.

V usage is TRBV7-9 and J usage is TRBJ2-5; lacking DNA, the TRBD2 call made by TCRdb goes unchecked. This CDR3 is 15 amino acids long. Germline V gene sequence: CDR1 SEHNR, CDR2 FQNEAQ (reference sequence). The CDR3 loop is CASSFIEGLQETQYF.

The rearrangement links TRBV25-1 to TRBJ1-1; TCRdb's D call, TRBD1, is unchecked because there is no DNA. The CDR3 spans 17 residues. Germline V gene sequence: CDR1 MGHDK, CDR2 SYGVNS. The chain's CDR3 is CASSEYVWDNSNGEAFF.

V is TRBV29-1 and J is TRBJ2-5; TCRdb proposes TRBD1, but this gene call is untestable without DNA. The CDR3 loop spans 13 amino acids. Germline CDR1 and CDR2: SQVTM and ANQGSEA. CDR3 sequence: CSVGTGGEETQYF.

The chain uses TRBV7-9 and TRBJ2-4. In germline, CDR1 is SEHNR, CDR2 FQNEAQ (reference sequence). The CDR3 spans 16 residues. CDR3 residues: CASSSGSLSGKNIQYF.

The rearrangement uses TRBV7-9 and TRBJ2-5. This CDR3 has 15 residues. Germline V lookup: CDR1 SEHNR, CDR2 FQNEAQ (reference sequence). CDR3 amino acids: CASSPILGSTETQYF.

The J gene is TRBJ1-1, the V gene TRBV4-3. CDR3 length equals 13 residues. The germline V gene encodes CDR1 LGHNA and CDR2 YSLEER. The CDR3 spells CASSQVGRTEAFF.

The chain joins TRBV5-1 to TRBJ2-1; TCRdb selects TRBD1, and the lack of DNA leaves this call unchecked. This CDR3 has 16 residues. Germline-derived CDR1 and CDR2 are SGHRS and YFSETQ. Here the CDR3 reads CASSPRGGSSCNEQFF.

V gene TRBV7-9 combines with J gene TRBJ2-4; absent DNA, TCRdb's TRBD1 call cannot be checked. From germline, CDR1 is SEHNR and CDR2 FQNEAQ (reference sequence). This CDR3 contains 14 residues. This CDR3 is CASSSTGAKNIQYF.

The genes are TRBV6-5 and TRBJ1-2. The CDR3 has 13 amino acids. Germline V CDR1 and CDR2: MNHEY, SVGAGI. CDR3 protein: CASSYPSAVGYTF.

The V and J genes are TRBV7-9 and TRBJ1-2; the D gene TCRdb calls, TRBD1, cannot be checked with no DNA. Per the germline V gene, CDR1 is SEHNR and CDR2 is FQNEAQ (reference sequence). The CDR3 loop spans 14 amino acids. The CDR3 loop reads CASTLGERAYGYTF. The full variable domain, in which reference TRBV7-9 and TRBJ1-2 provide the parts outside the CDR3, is DTGVSQNPRHKITKRGQNVTFRCDPISEHNRLYWYRQTLGQGPEFLTYFQNEAQLEKSRLLSDRFSAERPKGSFSTLEIQRTEQGDSAMYLCASTLGERAYGYTFGSGTRLTVV.

The CDR3 loop reads CAWAGQGNYTF. The rearrangement joins TRBV30 to TRBJ1-2; TCRdb proposes TRBD1, but this gene call is untestable without DNA. The CDR3 sequence is 11 residues long. CDR1 is GTSNPN and CDR2 is SVGIG in the germline V gene (reference sequence). The full variable domain, rest sourced from reference TRBV30 and TRBJ1-2, is SQTIHQWPATLVQPVGSPLSLECTVEGTSNPNLYWYRQAAGRGLQLLFYSVGIGQISSEVPQNLSASRPQDRQFILSSKKLLLSDSGFYLCAWAGQGNYTFGSGTRLTVV.

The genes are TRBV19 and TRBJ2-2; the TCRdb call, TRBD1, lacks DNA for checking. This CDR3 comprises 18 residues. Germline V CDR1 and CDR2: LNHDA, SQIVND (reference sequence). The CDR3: CASTLYPRGGANTGELFF.

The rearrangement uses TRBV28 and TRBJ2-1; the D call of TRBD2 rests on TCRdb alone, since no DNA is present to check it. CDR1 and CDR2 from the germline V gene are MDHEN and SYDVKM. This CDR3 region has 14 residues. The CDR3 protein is CASSPILTSAEQFF.

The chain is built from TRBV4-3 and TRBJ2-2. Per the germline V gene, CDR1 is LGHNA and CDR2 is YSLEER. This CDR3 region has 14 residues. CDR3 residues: CASSQDYNTGELFF.

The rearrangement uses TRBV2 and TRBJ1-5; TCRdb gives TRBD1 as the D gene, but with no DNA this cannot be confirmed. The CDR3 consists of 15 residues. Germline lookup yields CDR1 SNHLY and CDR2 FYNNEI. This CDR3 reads CASSDQGWSNQPQHF.

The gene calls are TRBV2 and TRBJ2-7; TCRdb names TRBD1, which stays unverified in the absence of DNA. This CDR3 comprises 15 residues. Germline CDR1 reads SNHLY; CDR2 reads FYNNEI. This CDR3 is CASSEWGGGSYEQYF.

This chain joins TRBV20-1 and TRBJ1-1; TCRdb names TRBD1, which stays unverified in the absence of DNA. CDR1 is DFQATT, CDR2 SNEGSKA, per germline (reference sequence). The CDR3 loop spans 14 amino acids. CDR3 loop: CSAREEGKNTEAFF.

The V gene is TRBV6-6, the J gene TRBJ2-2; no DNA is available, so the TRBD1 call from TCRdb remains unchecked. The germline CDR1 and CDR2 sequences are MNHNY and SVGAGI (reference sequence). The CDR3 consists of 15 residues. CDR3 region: CASSPWTGDTGELFF.

This CDR3 reads CAISENPGPPYEQYF. V and J are TRBV10-3 and TRBJ2-7. Germline CDR1 is ENHRY and CDR2 is SYGVKD. CDR3 length: 15 residues.

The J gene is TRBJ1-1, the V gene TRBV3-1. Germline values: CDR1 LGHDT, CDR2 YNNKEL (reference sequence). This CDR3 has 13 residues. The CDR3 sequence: CASSNTLNTEAFF.

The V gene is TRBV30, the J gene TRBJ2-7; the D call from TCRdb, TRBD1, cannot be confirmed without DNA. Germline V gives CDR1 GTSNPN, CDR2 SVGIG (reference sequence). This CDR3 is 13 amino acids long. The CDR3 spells CAWRPGQSYEQYF.

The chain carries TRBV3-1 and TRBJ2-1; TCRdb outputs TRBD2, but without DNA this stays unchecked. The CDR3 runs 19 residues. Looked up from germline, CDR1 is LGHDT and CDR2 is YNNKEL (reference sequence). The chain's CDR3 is CASSQHEASGRDSYNEQFF.

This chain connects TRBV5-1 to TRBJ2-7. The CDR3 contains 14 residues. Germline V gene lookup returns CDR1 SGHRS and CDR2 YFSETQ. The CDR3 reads CASSLDSPSYEQYF.

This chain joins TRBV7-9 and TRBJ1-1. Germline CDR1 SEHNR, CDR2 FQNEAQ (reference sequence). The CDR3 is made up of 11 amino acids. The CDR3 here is CAAGGWTEAFF.

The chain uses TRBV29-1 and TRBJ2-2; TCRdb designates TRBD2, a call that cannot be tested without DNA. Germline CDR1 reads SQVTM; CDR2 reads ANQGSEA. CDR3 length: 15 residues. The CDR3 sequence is CSVEESGLAAGELFF.

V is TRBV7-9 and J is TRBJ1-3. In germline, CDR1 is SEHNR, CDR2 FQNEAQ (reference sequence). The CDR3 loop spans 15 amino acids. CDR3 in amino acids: CASSSELDSGNTIYF.

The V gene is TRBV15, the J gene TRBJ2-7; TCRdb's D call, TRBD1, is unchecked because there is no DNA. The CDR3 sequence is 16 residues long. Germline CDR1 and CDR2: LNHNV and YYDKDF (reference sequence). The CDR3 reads CATSRGVGDPTYEQYF.

The CDR3: CASNTPGLAYEQYF. V is TRBV12-3 or TRBV12-4 and J is TRBJ2-7; TCRdb proposes TRBD2, but this gene call is untestable without DNA. The CDR3 has 14 amino acids.

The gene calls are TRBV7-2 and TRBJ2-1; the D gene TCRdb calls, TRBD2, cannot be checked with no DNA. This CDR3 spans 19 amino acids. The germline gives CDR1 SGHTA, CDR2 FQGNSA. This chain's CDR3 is CASSLGGLAGGLSYNEQFF.

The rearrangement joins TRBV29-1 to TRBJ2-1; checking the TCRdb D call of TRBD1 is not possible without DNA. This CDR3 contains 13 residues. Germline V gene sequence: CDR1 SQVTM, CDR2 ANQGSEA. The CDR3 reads CSARTGAYNEQFF.